This is a list of T cell receptor beta chains from one sample in a study of OX40 agonist ivuxolimab in advanced cancers. Sequenced by immunoSEQ multiplex PCR; TCRdb stores in-frame clones only, minus some. The sample records tens of thousands of clones, 91% being singletons. The specimen comprised CD4+ or CD8+ T cells sorted from blood, sampled in a trial of the OX40 agonist ivuxolimab. Source of these receptors: an adult with an advanced solid tumor such as melanoma, head and neck, liver or kidney cancer. Each CDR3 is given with its conserved first and last residue. Fields, in order: J gene, V gene, clone size, D gene, CDR3 DNA, CDR3 protein. D genes are given only for firm matches. The listing skips clone size in some rows; elsewhere it reads once, few, many or a size class.

>TRBJ2-5|TRBV5-1|.|TRBD2
TGCGCCAGCAGCTCAAGACTAGCCCAAGAGACCCAGTACTTC
CASSSRLAQETQYF
>TRBJ2-1|TRBV4-1|.|TRBD2
TGCGCCAGCGGTTCTAGCGGGCCCGGGGGGGATGAGCAGTTCTTC
CASGSSGPGGDEQFF
>TRBJ1-2|TRBV5-6|.|.
TGTGCCAGCAGCTTAAGGCGGCACTATGGCTACACCTTC
CASSLRRHYGYTF
>TRBJ2-7|TRBV18|.|.
TGTGCCAGCTCACCAGGGAGTATTGGGTCCTACGAGCAGTACTTC
CASSPGSIGSYEQYF
>TRBJ2-1|TRBV11-3|.|.
TGTGCCAGCAGCCCTAACAGGGTGCAAGCGAGGAATGAGCAGTTCTTC
CASSPNRVQARNEQFF
>TRBJ1-4|TRBV7-9|.|.
TGTGCCAGCAGCTTAGACGGGGACGGCTTTCGAAAACTGTTTTTT
CASSLDGDGFRKLFF
>TRBJ1-5|TRBV30|.|.
TGTGCCTGGAGTCCCCCTCCGGGCCCGAATCAGCCCCAGCATTTT
CAWSPPPGPNQPQHF
>TRBJ2-1|TRBV10-1|.|TRBD2
TGCGCCAGCAGTGAGTCCGCGGGAGTGGGTTACAATGAGCAGTTCTTC
CASSESAGVGYNEQFF
>TRBJ2-2|TRBV11-2|.|TRBD2
TGTGCCAGCAGGGGACTAGCGGGAGTCACCGGGGAGCTGTTTTTT
CASRGLAGVTGELFF
>TRBJ1-2|TRBV5-5|.|.
TGTGCCAGCAGCTTGGCCGGGGGACTCCACTATGGCTACACCTTC
CASSLAGGLHYGYTF
>TRBJ2-4|TRBV30|.|.
TGTGCCTGGATGGATTGGACTTTAGCCAAAAACATTCAGTACTTC
CAWMDWTLAKNIQYF
>TRBJ2-7|TRBV28|.|.
TGTGCCAGCAGTTTATTCGGGGGCTCCACCTACGAGCAGTACTTC
CASSLFGGSTYEQYF
>TRBJ2-5|TRBV7-7|.|.
TGTGCTAGCAGCTTAGGTTTTGGGGGGAAAGAGACCCAGTACTTC
CASSLGFGGKETQYF
>TRBJ2-7|TRBV6-5|.|.
TGTGCCAGCAGTTACTCGAGCAGTCTTCAAAGGCCCGAGCAGTACTTC
CASSYSSSLQRPEQYF
>TRBJ2-1|TRBV7-2|.|TRBD1
TGTGCCAGCAGCGTGATCAGGGGGCTGACCTACAATGAGCAGTTCTTC
CASSVIRGLTYNEQFF
>TRBJ2-7|TRBV30|.|TRBD1
TGTGCCTGGAGCGGACAGGGAAACGAGCAGTACTTC
CAWSGQGNEQYF
>TRBJ2-5|TRBV5-1|.|.
TGCGCCAGCATGATTCAGGGGTCACAAGAGACCCAGTACTTC
CASMIQGSQETQYF
>TRBJ2-2|TRBV6-5|.|.
TGTGCCAGCAGGGAAAAAAGTGTTGGCACCGGGGAGCTGTTTTTT
CASREKSVGTGELFF
>TRBJ2-7|TRBV28|.|.
TGTGCCAGCAGCCCAGTTACGGCCCTAAGCTCCTACGAGCAGTACTTC
CASSPVTALSSYEQYF
>TRBJ2-3|TRBV18|.|TRBD1
TGTGCCAGCTCACGGACAGGACAGGGGGCCGATACGCAGTATTTT
CASSRTGQGADTQYF
>TRBJ1-1|TRBV18|once|TRBD1
TGTGCCAGCTCACCTAAGACAGGGGACACTGAAGCTTTCTTT
CASSPKTGDTEAFF
>TRBJ1-5|TRBV23-1|.|.
TGCGCCAGCAGTCACCCTCCCAGGGAAGGTGTTCAGCCCCAGCATTTT
CASSHPPREGVQPQHF
>TRBJ2-5|TRBV4-3|.|.
TGCGCCAGCAGCCAAGATATTGGAACAGTAGAGACCCAGTACTTC
CASSQDIGTVETQYF
>TRBJ1-5|TRBV2|.|.
TGTGCCAGCAGTTGGGGGGCGATGGGCAATCAGCCCCAGCATTTT
CASSWGAMGNQPQHF
>TRBJ2-7|TRBV10-1|.|.
TGCGCCAGCAGCCGGGACATTGCCTACGAGCAGTACTTC
CASSRDIAYEQYF
>TRBJ2-3|TRBV4-2|.|.
TGTGCCAGCAGCCAAGATAACTTCCCACAGTATTTT
CASSQDNFPQYF
>TRBJ2-3|TRBV28|.|TRBD2
TGTGCCAGCAGAACCGTAGCGGGAGGAGGCACAGATACGCAGTATTTT
CASRTVAGGGTDTQYF
>TRBJ2-3|TRBV6-5|.|.
TGTGCCAGCACCCGATCTCCCGGATTGGGGACGCAGTATTTT
CASTRSPGLGTQYF
>TRBJ2-3|TRBV7-2|.|TRBD1
TGTGCCAGCAGCTTAAGGGGACAGTCGATAACGCAGTATTTT
CASSLRGQSITQYF
>TRBJ2-3|TRBV4-2|.|TRBD2
TGTGCCAGCAGCCAAGATTGGGCGGGAGGGCCTGGAGATACGCAGTATTTT
CASSQDWAGGPGDTQYF
>TRBJ2-1|TRBV28|once|.
TGTGCCAGCAGTGGTAGGGTTAGGAATGAGCAGTTCTTC
CASSGRVRNEQFF
>TRBJ2-7|TRBV11-3|.|.
TGTGCCAGCAGCTTAAAACCCCCCGCGACCTACGAGCAGTACTTC
CASSLKPPATYEQYF
>TRBJ2-3|TRBV5-1|.|TRBD2
TGCGCCAGCAGCTTGGCTTTGTGGGAGGGCCGGGCAGATACGCAGTATTTT
CASSLALWEGRADTQYF
>TRBJ2-7|TRBV18|.|.
TGTGCCAGCTCACGAGGTGCCAGCTCCTACGAGCAGTACTTC
CASSRGASSYEQYF
>TRBJ2-7|TRBV5-6|.|TRBD1
TGTGCCAGCAGCCTTCCGGGACAGGGCCCGGTCCAGCAGTACTTC
CASSLPGQGPVQQYF
>TRBJ2-7|TRBV28|.|.
TGTGCCATAGCGGCGTCTTCCTCCTACGAGCAGTACTTC
CAIAASSSYEQYF
>TRBJ1-2|TRBV5-6|.|.
TGTGCCAGCAGGGTTGACATAATCTCTGGCTACACCTTC
CASRVDIISGYTF
>TRBJ2-5|TRBV7-9|.|.
TGTGCCAGCACCCTCCGCCGGGGGGCCCAAGAGACCCAGTACTTC
CASTLRRGAQETQYF
>TRBJ2-3|TRBV2|.|.
TGTGCCAGCAGGGTACTAGTCTCGAGCACAGATACGCAGTATTTT
CASRVLVSSTDTQYF
>TRBJ1-5|TRBV6-5|once|.
TGTGCCAGCAGGGGGGCGGCAGGGAATCAGCCCCAGCATTTT
CASRGAAGNQPQHF
>TRBJ2-7|TRBV28|.|TRBD2
TGTGCCAGCGGGATAGCGGGCGTGACCTACGAGCAGTACTTC
CASGIAGVTYEQYF
>TRBJ1-2|TRBV27|.|.
TGTGCCAGCAGTCTAACGGGCCCTACCTATGGCTACACCTTC
CASSLTGPTYGYTF
>TRBJ2-2|TRBV10-3|.|.
TGTGCCATCAGTGAGGGGCGCACCGGGGAGCTGTTTTTT
CAISEGRTGELFF
>TRBJ2-2|TRBV7-2|once|.
TGTGCCAGCAGGTCAGGGTACCGGGAGCTGTTTTTT
CASRSGYRELFF
>TRBJ2-6|TRBV4-1|.|TRBD1
TGCGCCAGCAGCCATAGGACAGGGGGGGCTGGGGCCAACGTCCTGACTTTC
CASSHRTGGAGANVLTF
>TRBJ2-3|TRBV7-2|once|.
TGTGCCAGCAGCTTACGGGACCACCGCACAGATACGCAGTATTTT
CASSLRDHRTDTQYF
>TRBJ1-2|TRBV4-3|.|.
TGCGCCAGCAGCCTAGTCCCCGGGGGCGCGTTCGATGGCTACACCTTC
CASSLVPGGAFDGYTF
>TRBJ2-1|TRBV11-3|.|.
TGTGCCAGCAGCTTCTCCGCGGTCTACAATGAGCAGTTCTTC
CASSFSAVYNEQFF
>TRBJ2-5|TRBV18|.|.
TGTGCCAGCTCACCCAATCGGGGCGGGCAAGAGACCCAGTACTTC
CASSPNRGGQETQYF
>TRBJ2-3|TRBV11-3|.|.
TGTGCCAGCAGACCGACAGGCGGCACATATACGCAGTATTTT
CASRPTGGTYTQYF